The rows below give T cell receptor beta chains drawn from one sample of a study of OX40 agonist ivuxolimab in advanced cancers. Sequenced by immunoSEQ multiplex PCR; TCRdb stores in-frame clones only, minus some. The sample has more than 60,000 clones; 86% are singletons. Specimen: CD4+ or CD8+ T cells sorted from blood, collected in a trial of the OX40 agonist ivuxolimab. Receptors were obtained from an adult with an advanced solid tumor such as melanoma, head and neck, liver or kidney cancer. Each CDR3 is given with its conserved first and last residue. The D gene is left open where the match is weak. The size field is filled for only some rows; it gives once, few, many or a size class.

cdr3_length d_call clone_size j_call v_call cdr3_aa cdr3_nt
14 . . TRBJ1-1 TRBV18 CASSRKNRNTEAFF TGTGCCAGCTCACGGAAAAACAGGAACACTGAAGCTTTCTTT
17 TRBD1 . TRBJ2-1 TRBV7-2 CASSLMEDRWSPNEQFF TGTGCCAGCAGCCTCATGGAGGACAGGTGGAGCCCTAATGAGCAGTTCTTC
13 TRBD1 . TRBJ2-3 TRBV2 CASGGQVTDTQYF TGTGCCAGCGGTGGACAGGTCACAGATACGCAGTATTTT
15 . once TRBJ1-5 TRBV5-6 CASSLDSRPNQPQHF TGTGCCAGCAGCTTAGACTCCAGGCCCAATCAGCCCCAGCATTTT
15 . . TRBJ1-1 TRBV15 CATSRVAQGYTEAFF TGTGCCACCAGCAGAGTCGCGCAGGGTTACACTGAAGCTTTCTTT
20 . . TRBJ2-6 TRBV12-5 CASGLVLFGSYLSGANVLTF TGTGCTAGTGGTTTGGTACTTTTTGGGTCCTACCTCTCTGGGGCCAACGTCCTGACTTTC
14 . . TRBJ1-3 TRBV7-3 CASSAGSTGNTIYF TGTGCCAGCAGCGCAGGAAGCACTGGAAACACCATATATTTT
15 . . TRBJ2-7 TRBV5-3 CARSSRLAGNYEQYF TGTGCCAGAAGCTCCCGACTTGCGGGGAACTACGAGCAGTACTTC
13 . . TRBJ1-2 TRBV6-1 CASSEVGTGGYTF TGTGCCAGCAGTGAAGTTGGTACGGGGGGCTACACCTTC
16 . . TRBJ1-3 TRBV25-1 CASSEWGGRSGNTIYF TGTGCCAGCAGTGAATGGGGAGGTCGCTCTGGAAACACCATATATTTT
14 . . TRBJ1-6 TRBV7-8 CASSLGRRSSPLHF TGTGCCAGCAGCTTAGGTCGGCGGTCGTCACCCCTCCACTTT
15 . . TRBJ2-7 TRBV18 CASSPPTGAGHEQYF TGTGCCAGCTCACCACCGACGGGGGCAGGCCACGAGCAGTACTTC
15 . . TRBJ2-2 TRBV2 CASSEGISDAGELFF TGTGCCAGCAGTGAAGGAATATCGGACGCCGGGGAGCTGTTTTTT
19 TRBD1 . TRBJ2-6 TRBV18 CASSAGTGGTSSGANVLTF TGTGCCAGCTCGGCCGGGACAGGGGGCACCAGCTCTGGGGCCAACGTCCTGACTTTC
16 . . TRBJ1-4 TRBV7-8 CASSFISGASNEKLFF TGTGCCAGCAGCTTTATTTCGGGAGCTAGTAATGAAAAACTGTTTTTT
17 . . TRBJ1-3 TRBV18 CASSPTTGRYSGNTIYF TGTGCCAGCTCCCCCACGACCGGACGATACTCTGGAAACACCATATATTTT
13 . . TRBJ1-2 TRBV10-3 CAISEEEDYGYTF TGTGCCATCAGTGAGGAGGAGGATTATGGCTACACCTTC
15 . . TRBJ2-2 TRBV11-3 CASSPGTLNTGELFF TGTGCCAGCAGCCCTGGGACCTTGAACACCGGGGAGCTGTTTTTT
15 TRBD1 few TRBJ1-2 TRBV11-2 CASSFSQGVGYGYTF TGTGCCAGCAGCTTCTCCCAGGGGGTTGGCTATGGCTACACCTTC
12 . . TRBJ2-7 TRBV10-1 CASSESNTEQYF TGCGCCAGCAGTGAGTCCAATACCGAGCAGTACTTC
16 . once TRBJ1-3 TRBV18 CASSPPGRLSGNTIYF TGTGCCAGCTCACCACCCGGAAGGCTCTCTGGAAACACCATATATTTT
15 . . TRBJ2-1 TRBV18 CASREEAAGENEQFF TGTGCCAGCCGTGAGGAGGCGGCAGGGGAGAATGAGCAGTTCTTC
13 . . TRBJ1-5 TRBV4-1 CASSPGHNQPQHF TGCGCCAGCAGCCCAGGGCACAATCAGCCCCAGCATTTT
17 TRBD2 . TRBJ2-1 TRBV18 CASSPLLTSGGDNEQFF TGTGCCAGCTCACCACTGCTTACTAGCGGGGGGGACAATGAGCAGTTCTTC
13 . few TRBJ1-1 TRBV6-1 CASSTTLYTEAFF TGTGCCAGCAGCACTACACTTTACACTGAAGCTTTCTTT
13 . . TRBJ1-1 TRBV5-1 CASKWTLNTEAFF TGCGCCAGCAAGTGGACATTGAACACTGAAGCTTTCTTT
14 TRBD1 . TRBJ2-7 TRBV9 CASSPGQGGYEQYF TGTGCCAGCAGCCCGGGACAGGGAGGCTACGAGCAGTACTTC
14 . . TRBJ1-1 TRBV9 CASSPRAREYEAFF TGTGCCAGCAGCCCCCGGGCCAGGGAGTATGAAGCTTTCTTT
13 . . TRBJ2-7 TRBV18 CASSLTIGDEQYF TGTGCCAGCTCTCTGACCATCGGGGACGAGCAGTACTTC
15 TRBD1 once TRBJ2-5 TRBV18 CASSPTQGARETQYF TGTGCCAGCTCACCCACACAGGGGGCGCGGGAGACCCAGTACTTC
17 . . TRBJ1-6 TRBV19 CASSPDRTSSYNSPLHF TGTGCCAGTAGTCCCGACAGGACCAGCTCCTATAATTCACCCCTCCACTTT
16 . . TRBJ1-5 TRBV4-1 CASSQDQPGVGQPQHF TGCGCCAGCAGCCAAGATCAGCCGGGAGTGGGACAGCCCCAGCATTTT
12 TRBD1 few TRBJ1-2 TRBV19 CASTLQGKGYTF TGTGCCAGTACCTTACAGGGGAAAGGCTACACCTTC
14 . . TRBJ1-2 TRBV28 CASSLGQATYGYTF TGTGCCAGCAGTTTAGGACAAGCTACCTATGGCTACACCTTC
14 . . TRBJ1-5 TRBV7-8 CASSPGTYNQPQHF TGTGCCAGCAGCCCCGGGACATACAATCAGCCCCAGCATTTT
15 . . TRBJ1-1 TRBV28 CASSLRGLGGTEAFF TGTGCCAGCAGTCTACGGGGCCTAGGAGGGACTGAAGCTTTCTTT
18 TRBD1 . TRBJ1-6 TRBV5-1 CASSLAGQVSSYNSPLHF TGCGCCAGCAGCTTGGCCGGACAGGTCAGCTCCTATAATTCACCCCTCCACTTT
17 . . TRBJ1-4 TRBV12-5 CASGLVLSTGANEKLFF TGTGCTAGTGGTTTGGTACTCTCGACGGGGGCTAATGAAAAACTGTTTTTT
16 . . TRBJ2-3 TRBV19 CASSNLRGRGTDTQYF TGTGCCAGTAGTAATTTAAGGGGCCGAGGCACAGATACGCAGTATTTT
15 TRBD1 . TRBJ2-1 TRBV6-5 CASSRDRAPQNEQFF TGTGCCAGCAGTAGGGACAGGGCCCCCCAAAATGAGCAGTTCTTC
15 . . TRBJ1-2 TRBV18 CASSPTLGSTRGYTF TGTGCCAGCTCCCCCACTCTGGGTTCCACCCGTGGCTACACCTTC